The source of this T cell receptor beta chain is a study of blood T cell repertoires in COVID-19. About the research overall: The samples span acute and convalescent COVID-19 from the United States, Italy and Spain. PBMCs, B-cell-depleted T cells, or T cells provided the cDNA or gDNA that made up the material.

The table lists this clone with a few counts. Authors' processing steps: Quantification of nucleated cells was approximated via reference gene primer amplification. Sequencing was performed with immunoSEQ multiplex PCR; in TCRdb, only in-frame clones are kept and a portion is missing. The V and J calls and clone size were taken over from that table, and D and trimming were inferred from the DNA. This sample has 200,000 to 300,000 clones; 85% occur once, and the top ten carry roughly 6.4%. Trimming took 3 bases from V and 4 from J, leaving 14 bases between them. The CDR3 is 15 amino acids. Germline V gene lookup returns CDR1 SGHAT and CDR2 FQNNGV.

V gene TRBV11-2 combines with J gene TRBJ2-3; D is uncertain. This TCR was sampled from a woman aged 55-70 years with active or convalescent COVID-19. The sequencing input was peripheral blood. Here the CDR3 reads CASSLWVGGPDTQYF. DNA of the CDR3: TGTGCCAGCAGCTTGTGGGTCGGTGGGCCAGATACGCAGTATTTT. Combining the CDR3 with reference TRBV11-2 and TRBJ2-3 gives the whole variable domain EAGVAQSPRYKIIEKRQSVAFWCNPISGHATLYWYQQILGQGPKLLIQFQNNGVVDDSQLPKDRFSAERLKGVDSTLKIQPAKLEDSAVYLCASSLWVGGPDTQYFGPGTRLTVL.